These T cell receptor beta chains were read from a single sample in a study of blood T cell repertoires in COVID-19. The repertoire was sequenced with immunoSEQ multiplex PCR; TCRdb's copy has only in-frame clones and lacks some. Among 80,000 to 90,000 clones, approximately 83% were seen once, and the ten largest hold approximately 2.3%. Source material: peripheral blood. The receptors come from a woman aged 70-85 years with acute or convalescent COVID-19. The CDR3 runs from the conserved cysteine through the conserved F or W. The D gene is left open where the match is weak. Not every row has a clone size; where given, it reads once, few, many or a size class.

v_call,j_call,d_call,clone_size,cdr3_aa,cdr3_nt
TRBV6-5,TRBJ1-1,NA,NA,CASSLTVNTEAFF,TGTGCCAGCAGCCTTACAGTGAACACTGAAGCTTTCTTT
TRBV19,TRBJ1-2,TRBD1,NA,CASSIPGQGNYGYTF,TGTGCCAGTAGTATTCCAGGACAGGGGAACTATGGCTACACCTTC
TRBV3-1/TRBV3-2,TRBJ1-2,NA,NA,CASSQTGRDGYTF,TGTGCCAGCAGCCAAACAGGGAGGGATGGCTACACCTTC
TRBV9,TRBJ2-7,NA,once,CASSVTLGASYEQYF,TGTGCCAGCAGCGTGACATTGGGCGCGTCCTACGAGCAGTACTTC
TRBV6-5,TRBJ1-1,NA,NA,CASSQTWALF,TGTGCCAGCAGTCAAACCTGGGCCCTCTTT
TRBV7-9,TRBJ1-5,TRBD1,NA,CASSGTGNQPQHF,TGTGCCAGCAGCGGGACAGGCAATCAGCCCCAGCATTTT
TRBV28,TRBJ1-4,NA,NA,CASSLPRGDEKLFF,TGTGCCAGCAGTTTACCCAGGGGAGACGAAAAACTGTTTTTT
TRBV7-9,TRBJ2-4,NA,NA,CASSPIDRFPAKNIQYF,TGTGCCAGCAGCCCGATTGACAGGTTCCCGGCCAAAAACATTCAGTACTTC
TRBV29-1,TRBJ2-2,NA,once,CSVESRSNTGELFF,TGCAGCGTTGAATCCAGATCGAACACCGGGGAGCTGTTTTTT
TRBV6-5,TRBJ2-5,TRBD2,NA,CASMSAGGLETQYF,TGTGCCAGCATGTCTGCGGGGGGACTGGAGACCCAGTACTTC
TRBV9,TRBJ2-2,NA,NA,CASSAPGGPTGELFF,TGTGCCAGCAGCGCACCGGGGGGCCCCACCGGGGAGCTGTTTTTT
TRBV6-5,TRBJ1-1,NA,NA,CASRGQMVNTEAFF,TGTGCCAGCAGAGGACAGATGGTCAACACTGAAGCTTTCTTT
TRBV18,TRBJ1-1,NA,NA,CASSPRTVNTEAFF,TGTGCCAGCTCGCCTCGGACAGTGAACACTGAAGCTTTCTTT
TRBV6-5,TRBJ1-6,NA,NA,CASIPNREKNSPLHF,TGTGCCAGCATCCCTAACAGGGAGAAAAATTCACCCCTCCACTTT
TRBV10-2,TRBJ1-5,TRBD1,NA,CASSVGTGYQPQHF,TGCGCCAGCAGTGTGGGGACAGGGTATCAGCCCCAGCATTTT
TRBV10-3,TRBJ1-1,TRBD1,NA,CAIKVQGEAEAFF,TGTGCCATCAAGGTCCAGGGGGAGGCTGAAGCTTTCTTT
TRBV24-1,TRBJ2-2,TRBD1,NA,CATSEKPGQGFLTGELFF,TGTGCCACCAGTGAGAAACCGGGACAGGGGTTTTTGACCGGGGAGCTGTTTTTT
TRBV12-3/TRBV12-4,TRBJ2-7,NA,NA,CASSALTPSRQYF,TGTGCCAGCAGTGCGTTGACACCCTCCCGGCAGTACTTC
TRBV2,TRBJ1-3,NA,NA,CASIGRGRHTIYF,TGTGCCAGCATTGGCAGGGGTCGGCACACCATATATTTT
TRBV2,TRBJ1-2,TRBD1,NA,CASSDRTGF,TGTGCCAGCAGTGATAGGACAGGGTTT
TRBV6-1,TRBJ1-1,NA,once,CASRRSLEAFF,TGTGCCAGTCGCCGGTCACTTGAAGCTTTCTTT